The T cell receptor beta chain under discussion was sequenced for a study of OX40 agonist ivuxolimab in advanced cancers. Across the study: Under the entry rules, prior anti-PD-1, anti-PD-L1 or anti-CTLA-4 therapy was allowed, and about 40% had some. Three patients had partial responses: one hepatocellular carcinoma, two cutaneous melanoma.

Trimming cost V 2 bases and J 5 bases, with 9 bases left between them. The CDR3 is made up of 13 amino acids. Germline CDR1 reads LGHNT; CDR2 reads FRNRAP. Sequencing used immunoSEQ multiplex PCR; TCRdb keeps in-frame clones, though not all of them. The sample shows some 42,000 clones, around 89% of them seen only once. V is TRBV12-5 and J is TRBJ2-5; D ambiguous. The receptor's source is an adult with an advanced solid tumor such as melanoma, head and neck, liver or kidney cancer. The sequencing used CD4+ or CD8+ T cells sorted from blood, collected in a trial of the OX40 agonist ivuxolimab. CDR3 region: CASGLSGGETQYF. The CDR3 nucleotides read TGTGCTAGTGGTTTGTCCGGCGGCGAGACCCAGTACTTC.